The 6 T cell receptor beta chains below all came from one sample that was sequenced in a study of T cell responses to AZD1222 COVID-19 vaccine. Clones were read by immunoSEQ multiplex PCR, and TCRdb kept only the in-frame ones, dropping some. The sample has some 130,000 clones, 80% to 95% seen once. The sample in question was peripheral blood, obtained on day 0 of AZD1222 vaccination. Receptors were obtained from an adult in good health.

V usage is TRBV27 and J usage is TRBJ2-5; a weak D match, TRBD2 (6 bases). The germline gives CDR1 MNHEY, CDR2 SMNVEV (reference sequence). V lost 8 bases, J lost 4 bases, and 17 bases lay in between. This CDR3 spans 14 amino acids. CDR3 nucleotide sequence: TGTGCCAGCGCCCGCGGAGGGACGGGAGAGACCCAGTACTTC. This sequence encodes CASARGGTGETQYF.

This chain connects TRBV6-1 to TRBJ2-1, with D perhaps matching TRBD1 (6 bases). Germline V lookup: CDR1 MNHNS, CDR2 SASEGT. V gave up 3 bases and J gave up 0 bases, with 18 bases separating them. The CDR3 consists of 18 residues. CDR3 nucleotides: TGTGCCAGCAGTGAGAACCCACAGGGTCTAGGCTCCTACAATGAGCAGTTCTTC. Translated, it gives CASSENPQGLGSYNEQFF.

This clone was counted between two and nine times. V and J are TRBV28 and TRBJ2-7, with 8 positions matching TRBD1. The V gene's germline CDR1 is MDHEN and CDR2 SYDVKM. V lost 6 bases, J lost 5 bases, and 18 bases stayed unmatched. This CDR3 region has 17 residues. CDR3 coding DNA: TGTGCCAGCAGAGGAATCCAGGGGGCTCGCGGTTTGCACGAGCAGTACTTC. Translation gives CASRGIQGARGLHEQYF.

The V call is TRBV18, the J call TRBJ1-1; no definite D call. Trimming removed 2 bases from V and 6 bases from J, with 13 bases in between. Per germline, CDR1 KGHSH and CDR2 LQKENI. The CDR3 loop spans 14 amino acids. The CDR3 reads CASSPNTGSPEAFF. DNA of the CDR3: TGTGCCAGCTCACCAAACACGGGATCCCCTGAAGCTTTCTTT.

This clone was seen once. The chain employs TRBV4-1 and TRBJ1-4; tentatively, D is TRBD1 (5 bases). This CDR3 spans 13 amino acids. The V gene lost 9 bases and the J gene lost 8 bases, with 16 bases spanning the gap. Germline loops: CDR1 MGHRA, CDR2 YSYEKL. The CDR3 loop is CASAATRGEKLFF. In DNA form, the CDR3 reads TGCGCCAGTGCGGCAACCCGGGGCGAAAAACTGTTTTTT.

The chain joins TRBV19 to TRBJ1-1; possible D gene TRBD1, 5 bases. The CDR3 covers 15 residues. Germline-derived CDR1 and CDR2 are LNHDA and SQIVND (reference sequence). The germline V and J ends were trimmed by 6 bases and 2 bases, with 16 bases remaining between them. This CDR3 reads CASRTQVRENTEAFF. The CDR3 DNA reads TGTGCCAGTAGAACACAGGTTCGGGAAAACACTGAAGCTTTCTTT.